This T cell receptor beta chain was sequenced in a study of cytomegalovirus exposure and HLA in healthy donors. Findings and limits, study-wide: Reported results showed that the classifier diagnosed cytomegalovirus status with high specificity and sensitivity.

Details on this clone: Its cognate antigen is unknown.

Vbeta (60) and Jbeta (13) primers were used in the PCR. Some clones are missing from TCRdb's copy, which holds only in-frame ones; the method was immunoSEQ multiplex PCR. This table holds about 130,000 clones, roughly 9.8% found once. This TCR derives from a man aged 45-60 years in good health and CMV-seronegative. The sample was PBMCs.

This CDR3 is CASSPGQTNTEAFF. DNA of the CDR3: TGCGCCAGCAGCCCTGGACAGACGAACACTGAAGCTTTCTTT. The chain combines TRBV5-1 with TRBJ1-1, with D possibly TRBD1 on 6 matching bases. Per germline, CDR1 SGHRS and CDR2 YFSETQ. Trimming left V 4 bases short and J 1 base short, with 11 bases between. This CDR3 has 14 amino acids.